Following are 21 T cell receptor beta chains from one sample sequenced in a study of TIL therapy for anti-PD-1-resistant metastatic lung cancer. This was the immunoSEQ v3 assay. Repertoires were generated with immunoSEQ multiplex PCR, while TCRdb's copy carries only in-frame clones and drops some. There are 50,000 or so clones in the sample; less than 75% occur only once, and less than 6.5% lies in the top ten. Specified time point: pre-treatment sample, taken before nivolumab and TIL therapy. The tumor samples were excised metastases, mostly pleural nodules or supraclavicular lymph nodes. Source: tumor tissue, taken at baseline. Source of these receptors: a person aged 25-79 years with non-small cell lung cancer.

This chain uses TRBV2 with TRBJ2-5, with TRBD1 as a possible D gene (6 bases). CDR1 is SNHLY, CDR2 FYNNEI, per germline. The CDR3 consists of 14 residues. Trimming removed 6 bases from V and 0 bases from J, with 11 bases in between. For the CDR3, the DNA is TGTGCCAGCAGCTCGGGGACATACCAAGAGACCCAGTACTTC. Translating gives CASSSGTYQETQYF.

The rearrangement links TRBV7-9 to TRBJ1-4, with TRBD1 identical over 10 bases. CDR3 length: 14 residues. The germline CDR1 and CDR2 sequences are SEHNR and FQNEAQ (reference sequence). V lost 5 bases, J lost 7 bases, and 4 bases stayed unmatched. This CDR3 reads CASSAGTGVEKLFF. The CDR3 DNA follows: TGTGCCAGCAGCGCCGGGACAGGGGTTGAAAAACTGTTTTTT.

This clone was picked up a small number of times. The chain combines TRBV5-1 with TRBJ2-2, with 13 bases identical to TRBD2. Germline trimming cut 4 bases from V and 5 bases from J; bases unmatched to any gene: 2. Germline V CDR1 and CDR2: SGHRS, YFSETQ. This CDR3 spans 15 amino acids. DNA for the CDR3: TGCGCCAGCAGCCGGACTAGCGGGGGTACCGGGGAGCTGTTTTTT. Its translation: CASSRTSGGTGELFF.

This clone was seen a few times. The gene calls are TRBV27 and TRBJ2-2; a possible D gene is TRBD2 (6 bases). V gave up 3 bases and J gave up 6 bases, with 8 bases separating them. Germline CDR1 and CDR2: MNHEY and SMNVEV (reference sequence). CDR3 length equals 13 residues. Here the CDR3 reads CASSFSGAGELFF. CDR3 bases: TGTGCCAGCAGTTTTAGCGGAGCCGGGGAGCTGTTTTTT.

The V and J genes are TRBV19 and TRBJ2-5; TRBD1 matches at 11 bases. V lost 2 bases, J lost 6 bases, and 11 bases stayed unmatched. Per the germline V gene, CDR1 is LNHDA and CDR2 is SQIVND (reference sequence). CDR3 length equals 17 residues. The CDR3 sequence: CASSISGTGGRTKTQYF. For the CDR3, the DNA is TGTGCCAGTAGTATATCCGGGACAGGGGGTAGGACGAAGACCCAGTACTTC.

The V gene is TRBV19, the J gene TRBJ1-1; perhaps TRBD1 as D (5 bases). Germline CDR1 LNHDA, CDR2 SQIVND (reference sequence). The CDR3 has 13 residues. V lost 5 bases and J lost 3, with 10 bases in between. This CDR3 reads CASSPGWDTEAFF. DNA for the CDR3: TGTGCCAGTAGTCCAGGGTGGGACACTGAAGCTTTCTTT.

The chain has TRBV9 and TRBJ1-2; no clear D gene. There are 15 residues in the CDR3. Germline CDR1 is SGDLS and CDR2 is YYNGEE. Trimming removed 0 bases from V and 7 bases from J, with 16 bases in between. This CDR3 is CASSVVSTPGSGYTF. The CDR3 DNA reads TGTGCCAGCAGCGTAGTTTCGACCCCCGGGTCTGGCTACACCTTC.

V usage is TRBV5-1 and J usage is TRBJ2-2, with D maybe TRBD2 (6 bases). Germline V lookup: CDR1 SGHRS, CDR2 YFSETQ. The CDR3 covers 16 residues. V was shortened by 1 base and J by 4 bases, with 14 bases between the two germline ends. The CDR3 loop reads CASSLSARRGTGELFF. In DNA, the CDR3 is TGCGCCAGCAGCTTGAGCGCGCGGCGGGGCACCGGGGAGCTGTTTTTT.

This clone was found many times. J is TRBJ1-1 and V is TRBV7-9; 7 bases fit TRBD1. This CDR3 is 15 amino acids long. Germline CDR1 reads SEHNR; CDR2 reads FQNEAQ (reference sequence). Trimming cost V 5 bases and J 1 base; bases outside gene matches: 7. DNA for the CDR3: TGTGCCAGCAGCCCTTCACAGGGGAAGAACACTGAAGCTTTCTTT. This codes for CASSPSQGKNTEAFF.

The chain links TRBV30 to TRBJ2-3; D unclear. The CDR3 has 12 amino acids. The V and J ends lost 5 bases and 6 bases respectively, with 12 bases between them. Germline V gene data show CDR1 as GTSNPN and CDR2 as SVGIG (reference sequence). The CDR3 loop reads CAWVHSADTQYF. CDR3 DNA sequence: TGTGCCTGGGTTCACTCCGCGGATACGCAGTATTTT.

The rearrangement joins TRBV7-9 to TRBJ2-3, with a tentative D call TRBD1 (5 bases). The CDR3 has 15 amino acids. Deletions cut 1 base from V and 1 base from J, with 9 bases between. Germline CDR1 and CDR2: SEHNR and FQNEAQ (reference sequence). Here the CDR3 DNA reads TGTGCCAGCAGCTTAGAAGGGGTCGGCACAGATACGCAGTATTTT. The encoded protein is CASSLEGVGTDTQYF.

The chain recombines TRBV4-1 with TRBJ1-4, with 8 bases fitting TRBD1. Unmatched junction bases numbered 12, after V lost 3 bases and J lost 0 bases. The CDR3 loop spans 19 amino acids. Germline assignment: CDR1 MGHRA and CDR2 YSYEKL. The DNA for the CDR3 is TGCGCCAGCAGCCACCGAGTGAGACAGGGGCCTGCAACTAATGAAAAACTGTTTTTT. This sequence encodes CASSHRVRQGPATNEKLFF.

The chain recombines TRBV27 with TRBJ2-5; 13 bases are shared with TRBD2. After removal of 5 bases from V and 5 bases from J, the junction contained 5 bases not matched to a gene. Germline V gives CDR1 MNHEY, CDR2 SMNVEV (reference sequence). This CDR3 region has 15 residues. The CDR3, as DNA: TGTGCCAGCAGTCCGACTAGCGGGAGGTGGGAGACCCAGTACTTC. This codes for CASSPTSGRWETQYF.

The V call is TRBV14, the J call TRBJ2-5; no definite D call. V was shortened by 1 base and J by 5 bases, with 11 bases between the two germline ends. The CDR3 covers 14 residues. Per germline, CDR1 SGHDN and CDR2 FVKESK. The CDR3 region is CASSQVETMETQYF. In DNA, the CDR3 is TGTGCCAGCAGCCAAGTGGAAACGATGGAGACCCAGTACTTC.

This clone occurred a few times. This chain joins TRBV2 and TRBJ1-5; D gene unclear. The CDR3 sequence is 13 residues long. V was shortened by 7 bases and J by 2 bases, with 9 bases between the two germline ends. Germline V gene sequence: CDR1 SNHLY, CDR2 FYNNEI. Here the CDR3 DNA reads TGTGCCAGCAATCATGACGGCAATCAGCCCCAGCATTTT. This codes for CASNHDGNQPQHF.

CDR3 in amino acids: CASSSDRVGNTIYF. CDR3 coding DNA: TGCGCCAGCAGCTCTGACAGGGTCGGAAACACCATATATTTT. The chain carries TRBV5-1 and TRBJ1-3, with 7 nucleotides matching TRBD1. The germline gives CDR1 SGHRS, CDR2 YFSETQ. V was pared by 3 bases and J by 4 bases, with 4 bases of the junction left unmatched. The CDR3 consists of 14 residues. The full variable domain, its missing parts supplied by reference TRBV5-1 and TRBJ1-3, is KAGVTQTPRYLIKTRGQQVTLSCSPISGHRSVSWYQQTPGQGLQFLFEYFSETQRNKGNFPGRFSGRQFSNSRSEMNVSTLELGDSALYLCASSSDRVGNTIYFGEGSWLTVV.

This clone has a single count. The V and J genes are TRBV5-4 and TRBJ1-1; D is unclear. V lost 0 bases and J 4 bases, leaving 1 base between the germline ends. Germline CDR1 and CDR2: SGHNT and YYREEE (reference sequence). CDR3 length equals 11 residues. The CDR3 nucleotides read TGTGCCAGCAGCTTGGCCACTGAAGCTTTCTTT. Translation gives CASSLATEAFF.

The CDR3 spells CASSQGGTGFGYGYTF. CDR3 bases: TGCGCCAGCAGTCAGGGAGGGACAGGGTTCGGCTATGGCTACACCTTC. The chain combines TRBV10-2 with TRBJ1-2; 9 nucleotides match TRBD1. This CDR3 is built from 16 residues. The V gene's germline CDR1 is WSHSY and CDR2 SAAADI. V lost 5 bases to trimming and J lost 4 bases; unmatched junction nucleotides: 11.

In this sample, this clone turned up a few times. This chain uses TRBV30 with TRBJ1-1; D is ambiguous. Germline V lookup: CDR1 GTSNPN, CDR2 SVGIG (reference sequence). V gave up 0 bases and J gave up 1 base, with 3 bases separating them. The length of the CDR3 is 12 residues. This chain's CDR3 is CAWSVGNTEAFF. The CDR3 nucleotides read TGTGCCTGGAGTGTTGGGAACACTGAAGCTTTCTTT.

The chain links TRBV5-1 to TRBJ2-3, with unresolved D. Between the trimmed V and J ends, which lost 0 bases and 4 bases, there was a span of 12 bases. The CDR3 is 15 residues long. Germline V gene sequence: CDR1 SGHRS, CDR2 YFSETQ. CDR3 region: CASSLGTHGSDTQYF. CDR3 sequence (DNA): TGCGCCAGCAGCTTGGGTACACACGGCTCAGATACGCAGTATTTT.

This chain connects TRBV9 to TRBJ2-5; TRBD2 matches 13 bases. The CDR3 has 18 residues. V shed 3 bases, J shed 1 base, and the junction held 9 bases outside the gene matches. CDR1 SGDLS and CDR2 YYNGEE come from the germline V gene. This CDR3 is CASSAGLAGEDSQETQYF. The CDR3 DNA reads TGTGCCAGCAGCGCCGGACTAGCGGGGGAAGATTCCCAAGAGACCCAGTACTTC.